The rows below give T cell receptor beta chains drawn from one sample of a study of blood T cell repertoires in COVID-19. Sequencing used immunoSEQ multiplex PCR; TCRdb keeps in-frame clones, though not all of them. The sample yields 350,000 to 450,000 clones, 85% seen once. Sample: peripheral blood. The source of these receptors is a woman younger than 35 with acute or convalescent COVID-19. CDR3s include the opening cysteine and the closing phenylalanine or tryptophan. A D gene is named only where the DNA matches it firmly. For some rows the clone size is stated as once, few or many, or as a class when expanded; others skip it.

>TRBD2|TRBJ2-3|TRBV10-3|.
TGTGCCAGTTTTCGGGGGGGCCCCCCAGATACGCAGTATTTT
CASFRGGPPDTQYF
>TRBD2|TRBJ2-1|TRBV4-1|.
TGCGCCAGCAGCCAGAGGCTTCTAGCGGGGGCCTACAATGAGCAGTTCTTC
CASSQRLLAGAYNEQFF
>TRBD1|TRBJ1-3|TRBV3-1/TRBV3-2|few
TGTGCCAGCAGCGGGGACAGAAGAAACACCATATATTTT
CASSGDRRNTIYF
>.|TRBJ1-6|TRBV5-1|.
TGCGCCACTTCTTCTATTGGGGCGGATTCACCCCTCCACTTT
CATSSIGADSPLHF
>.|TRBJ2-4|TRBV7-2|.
TGTGCCAGCAGCCGTGACTCTAGCCAAAACATTCAGTACTTC
CASSRDSSQNIQYF
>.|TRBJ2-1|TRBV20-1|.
TGCAGTGCTAGTCCGGGCCGCGGGGCCTACAATGAGCAGTTCTTC
CSASPGRGAYNEQFF
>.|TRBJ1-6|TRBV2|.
TGTGCCAGCAGCACAGGGTTTTCGGAATCACCCCTCCACTTT
CASSTGFSESPLHF
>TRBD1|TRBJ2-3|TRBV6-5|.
TGTGCCAGCACCCTCGACAGGGCCACAGATACGCAGTATTTT
CASTLDRATDTQYF
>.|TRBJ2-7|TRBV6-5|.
TGTGCCAGCAGTTTAACATGGCAAACCTACGAGCAGTACTTC
CASSLTWQTYEQYF
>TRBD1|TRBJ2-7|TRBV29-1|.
TGCAGCGTTGACGCCTCCGGGACAGGGACCTACGAGCAGTACTTC
CSVDASGTGTYEQYF
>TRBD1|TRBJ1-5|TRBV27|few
TGTGCCAGCAGTAGGACAGGAGCTTATAGCAATCAGCCCCAGCATTTT
CASSRTGAYSNQPQHF
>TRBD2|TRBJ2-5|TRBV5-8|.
TGTGCCAGCAGCTTGGGGCGGGGGGGCGCGGAGACCCAGTACTTC
CASSLGRGGAETQYF
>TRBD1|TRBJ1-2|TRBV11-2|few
TGTGCCAGCAGCTTGACAGGGGCTGACTACACCTTC
CASSLTGADYTF
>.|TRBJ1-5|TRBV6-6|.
TGTGCCAGCAGCCCAGGGTCTTTTAGCAATCAGCCCCAGCATTTT
CASSPGSFSNQPQHF
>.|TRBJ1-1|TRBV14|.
TGTGCCAGCAGCCAAGTGGAGGATTATAAGCTTTTCTTT
CASSQVEDYKLFF
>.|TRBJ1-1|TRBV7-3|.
TGTGCCAGCAGCTCCGCGGGCGGGATTTACACTGAAGCTTTCTTT
CASSSAGGIYTEAFF
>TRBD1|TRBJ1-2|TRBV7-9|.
TGTGCCAGCAGCCAAGGGGACAGCTCCCTCTGGGGCTACACCTTC
CASSQGDSSLWGYTF
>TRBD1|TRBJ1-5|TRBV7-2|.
TGTGCCAGCAGCTTAGGTCGGTCAGGGGGCTGGAGCAATCAGCCCCAGCATTTT
CASSLGRSGGWSNQPQHF
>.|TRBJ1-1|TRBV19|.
TGTGCCAGTAGTATGACAGCCACTGAAGCTTTCTTT
CASSMTATEAFF
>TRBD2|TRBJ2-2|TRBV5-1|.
TGCGCCAGCAGCTCACTAGCGGGGGGCGACGGGGAGCTGTTTTTT
CASSSLAGGDGELFF
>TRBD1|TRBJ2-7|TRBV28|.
TGTGCCAGCAGTTCTACAGGGGATGGGACCTACGAGCAGTACTTC
CASSSTGDGTYEQYF
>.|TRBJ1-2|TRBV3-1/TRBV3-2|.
TGTGCCAGCAGTCAGCAGGCGATTGGCTACACCTTC
CASSQQAIGYTF
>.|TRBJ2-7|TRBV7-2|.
TGTGCCAGCAGCTTAACAGGTTACACCTACGAGCAGTACTTC
CASSLTGYTYEQYF
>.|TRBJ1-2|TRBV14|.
TGTGCCAGCAGCCCTACTCAGGGTGCGTATGGCTACACCTTC
CASSPTQGAYGYTF
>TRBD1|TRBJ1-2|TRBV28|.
TGTGCCAGCAGGCCTCGACAGGGGCATGGCTACACCTTC
CASRPRQGHGYTF
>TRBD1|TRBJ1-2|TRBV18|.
TGTGCCAGCTCACCAAACTTACCAGGGGGCGGTGGCTACACCTTC
CASSPNLPGGGGYTF
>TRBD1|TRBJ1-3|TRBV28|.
TGTGCCAGCAGTGTGACAGGGACCTCTGGAAACACCATATATTTT
CASSVTGTSGNTIYF
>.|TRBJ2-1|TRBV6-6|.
TGTGCCAGCAGTCAGACTGCTGAGCAGTTCTTC
CASSQTAEQFF
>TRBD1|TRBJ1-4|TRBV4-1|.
TGCGCCAGCAGCCAAGATCCAGGACAGGGGGCTGAAAAACTGTTTTTT
CASSQDPGQGAEKLFF
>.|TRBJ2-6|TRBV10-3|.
TGTGCCATCAGTGACGGTACAGACCTCTCTGGGGCCAACGTCCTGACTTTC
CAISDGTDLSGANVLTF
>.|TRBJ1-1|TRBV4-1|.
TGCGCCAGCAGCCAAGTGGCAGGCAACATGAACACTGAAGCTTTCTTT
CASSQVAGNMNTEAFF
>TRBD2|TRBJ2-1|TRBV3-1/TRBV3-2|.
TGTGCCAGCAGTCCGGAAGGTAGCGGGAGGTCCCACCGGCAGTTCTTC
CASSPEGSGRSHRQFF
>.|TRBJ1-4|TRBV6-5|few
TGTGCCAGCAGTTACCCCTGGACAGCCGAAAATGAAAAACTGTTTTTT
CASSYPWTAENEKLFF
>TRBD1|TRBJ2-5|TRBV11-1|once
TGTGCCAGCAGCTTTCGACAGGGAAGGCAAGAGACCCAGTACTTC
CASSFRQGRQETQYF
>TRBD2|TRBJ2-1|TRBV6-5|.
TGTGCCAGCACCGCGGGGGGGCCTAGGTTCTTC
CASTAGGPRFF
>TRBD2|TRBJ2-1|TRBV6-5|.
TGTGCCAGCAGGGACCTAGCGGGAGGGATCTATGAGCAGTTCTTC
CASRDLAGGIYEQFF
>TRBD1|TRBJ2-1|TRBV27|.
TGTGCCAGCAGTTCAAGGACAGGGGGCGTTGGGGACAATGAGCAGTTCTTC
CASSSRTGGVGDNEQFF
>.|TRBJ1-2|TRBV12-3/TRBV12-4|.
TGTGCCAGCAGTCGGGATTTCGACTATGGCTACACCTTC
CASSRDFDYGYTF
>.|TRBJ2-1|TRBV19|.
TGTGCCAGTAGTATGCGGGTCAATGAGCAGTTCTTC
CASSMRVNEQFF
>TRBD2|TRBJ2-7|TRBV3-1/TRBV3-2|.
TGTGCCAGCAGCCGGACTAGCGGGGCCTACGAGCAGTACTTC
CASSRTSGAYEQYF
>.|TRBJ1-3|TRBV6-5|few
TGTGCCAGCAGTCGGACCGGGATTTGGGGAAACACCATATATTTT
CASSRTGIWGNTIYF
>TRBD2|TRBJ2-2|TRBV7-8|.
TGTGCCAGCAGCCCAACTAGCGGGAAAGGCCACACCGGGGAGCTGTTTTTT
CASSPTSGKGHTGELFF
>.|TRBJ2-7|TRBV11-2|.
TGTGCCAGCAGCCAAAGGGGGAACGAGCAGTACTTC
CASSQRGNEQYF
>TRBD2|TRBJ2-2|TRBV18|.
TGTGCCAGCTCACCACAGGCTAGCGGGGCTTCCGGGGAGCTGTTTTTT
CASSPQASGASGELFF
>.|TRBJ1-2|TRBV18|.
TGTGCCAGCTCACCACCAGGACAGCTAACATTCTATGGCTACACCTTC
CASSPPGQLTFYGYTF
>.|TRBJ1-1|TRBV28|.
TGTGCCAGCAGTTTCCAGGACGCGTTAGGGGACACTGAAGCTTTCTTT
CASSFQDALGDTEAFF
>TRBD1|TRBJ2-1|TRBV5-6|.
TGTGCCAGCAGCTCGTTAGGACAGGGAGTAAATGAGCAGTTCTTC
CASSSLGQGVNEQFF
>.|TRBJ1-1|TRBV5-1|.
TGCGCCAGCAGCTTACAGGGTAGAAACACTGAAGCTTTCTTT
CASSLQGRNTEAFF
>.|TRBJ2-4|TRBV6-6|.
TGTGCCAGCAGCCCCCGGGGAAACATTCAGTACTTC
CASSPRGNIQYF
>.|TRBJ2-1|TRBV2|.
TGTGCCAGCGAGGGCGGTCGGAGCTTGTTAAAGCAGTTCTTC
CASEGGRSLLKQFF
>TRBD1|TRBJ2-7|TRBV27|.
TGTGCCAGCAGTTTATATACAGGGGGTGAATCCTACGAGCAGTACTTC
CASSLYTGGESYEQYF
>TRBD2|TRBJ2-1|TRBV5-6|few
TGTGCCAGCAGCGCTAGCGGGAGGTTGAGCTCCTACAATGAGCAGTTCTTC
CASSASGRLSSYNEQFF
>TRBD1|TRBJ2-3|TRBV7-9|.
TGTGCCAGCAGCTATCCGCCGGGACAGGGGCGCAACCGCAAAGATACGCAGTATTTT
CASSYPPGQGRNRKDTQYF
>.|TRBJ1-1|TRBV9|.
TGTGCCAGCAGCAGCGGGACTGAAGCTTTCTTT
CASSSGTEAFF
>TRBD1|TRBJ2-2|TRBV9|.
TGTGCCAGCAGCTCCCACCGGGACAGAAATACCGGGGAGCTGTTTTTT
CASSSHRDRNTGELFF